The 14 T cell receptor beta chains presented below share a single source sample, sequenced in a study of post-analysis software for immune sequencing data. Whole-study results and caveats: Comparison of patients with controls showed 4 to 6 TRBV segments more frequent in patients, TRBV5-6, TRBV5-1 and TRBV20-1 among them.

These TCRs' antigens remain unknown. Each TCR beta cDNA library carried unique molecular identifiers. TCRdb independently ran MiXCR on the PCR reads; one entry per CDR3 protein. The sample lists 550,000 to 700,000 distinct CDR3 sequences; roughly 40% were seen once. The sample was blood. The origin of the receptors is a girl aged 10-17 years with multiple sclerosis.

This clonotype turned up a few times. This chain links TRBV6-5 with TRBJ1-3; D might be TRBD1 (5 bases). V was cut by 2 bases and J by 0 bases, with 11 bases left in between. Germline CDR1 reads MNHEY; CDR2 reads SVGAGI. CDR3 length: 16 amino acids. The CDR3 DNA follows: TGTGCCAGCAGTTACGTCCAGGGCATCTCTGGAAACACCATATATTTT. Its protein product is CASSYVQGISGNTIYF.

This clonotype was counted a few times. The chain uses TRBV27 and TRBJ2-7; possible D gene TRBD1, 6 bases. CDR3 length: 15 amino acids. The V gene's germline CDR1 is MNHEY and CDR2 SMNVEV (reference sequence). Between the trimmed V and J ends, which lost 6 bases and 1 base, there was a span of 16 bases. In DNA form, the CDR3 reads TGTGCCAGCAGCGAGGCTCAGGGGCTATCCTACGAGCAGTACTTC. This gives the protein CASSEAQGLSYEQYF.

This clonotype has only a few counts. The rearrangement links TRBV9 to TRBJ1-5, with D tentatively TRBD1 (5 bases). The V end lost 4 bases, the J end lost 4 bases, and 12 bases lay between the germline ends. The CDR3 is 14 amino acids. Per germline, CDR1 SGDLS and CDR2 YYNGEE. In nucleotides, the CDR3 is TGTGCCAGCAGCCCCCCGGGGCTAAATCAGCCCCAGCATTTT. It is translated as CASSPPGLNQPQHF.

This clonotype occurred a few times. The gene calls are TRBV6-5 and TRBJ2-1; tentatively, D is TRBD2 (5 bases). The ends were cut back, 1 base at V and 8 bases at J, with 12 bases in the middle. The CDR3 spans 14 residues. CDR1 is MNHEY and CDR2 is SVGAGI in the germline V gene. CDR3: CASSYYRGQYEQFF. DNA of the CDR3: TGTGCCAGCAGTTACTACCGGGGTCAGTATGAGCAGTTCTTC.

With regard to this clonotype: A junction boundary mismatches the germline segment, possibly from a read error. The chain joins TRBV6-6 to TRBJ1-5; possibly TRBD1 for D (5 bases). The CDR3 is 14 residues long. The germline V gene has CDR1 MNHNY and CDR2 SVGAGI (reference sequence). This CDR3 reads CASSYVGVVQPQHF. CDR3 nucleotide sequence: TGTGCCAGTAGTTACGTGGGGGTTGTACAGCCCCAGCATTTT.

This clonotype was detected once. The genes are TRBV24-1 and TRBJ2-3; TRBD2 might be the D (5 bases). V was clipped by 0 bases and J by 3 bases, with 12 bases between them. Germline V CDR1 and CDR2: KGHDR, SFDVKD. This CDR3 has 16 amino acids. CDR3: CATSDLRTLGTDTQYF. DNA for the CDR3: TGTGCCACCAGTGATTTGCGGACTCTGGGGACAGATACGCAGTATTTT.

Only a few counts were recorded for this clonotype. The V and J genes are TRBV11-1 and TRBJ2-3, with D possibly matching TRBD2 (5 bases). Trimming pared 5 bases from V and 1 base from J, leaving 16 bases between. The germline V gene encodes CDR1 SGHAT and CDR2 FQDESV (reference sequence). The CDR3 is made up of 16 amino acids. The CDR3: CASSQPYRGGTDTQYF. As DNA, the CDR3 is TGTGCCAGCAGCCAGCCTTACCGGGGAGGCACAGATACGCAGTATTTT.

The chain links TRBV7-2 to TRBJ1-1; D is possibly TRBD1 (6 bases). This CDR3 is 15 amino acids long. V was clipped by 1 base and J by 0 bases, with 9 bases between them. From germline, CDR1 is SGHTA and CDR2 FQGNSA. CDR3 nucleotide sequence: TGTGCCAGCAGCTTAGGGGGGGGGCTGAACACTGAAGCTTTCTTT. Encoded protein: CASSLGGGLNTEAFF.

This rearrangement joins TRBV12-3 or TRBV12-4 to TRBJ2-7; 8 nucleotides line up with TRBD1. The CDR3 extends over 14 amino acids. V was pared by 4 bases and J by 6 bases, with 8 bases of the junction left unmatched. The CDR3 DNA sequence: TGTGCCAGCAGTTGGAGGACAGGGTTTTCCGAGCAGTACTTC. Its protein is CASSWRTGFSEQYF.

This clonotype was observed a few times. This chain uses TRBV5-6 with TRBJ2-1, with D unclear. From germline, CDR1 is SGHDT and CDR2 YYEEEE. The CDR3 length is 14 residues. V was trimmed by 2 bases and J by 7 bases, leaving 13 bases between them. The CDR3 region has the DNA TGTGCCAGCAGCTTATCTCTTCTTAGGAATGAGCAGTTCTTC. Translating gives CASSLSLLRNEQFF.

A word on this clonotype: A read error may produce the germline difference seen at one junction end. This sequence joins TRBV20-1 and TRBJ2-1; 10 bases line up with TRBD2. Germline V gene lookup returns CDR1 DFQATT and CDR2 SNEGSKA (reference sequence). The length of the CDR3 is 14 residues. CDR3 in amino acids: CNAKRLAGVDEQFF. CDR3 bases: TGCAATGCTAAACGGCTAGCGGGAGTAGATGAGCAGTTCTTC.

This clonotype turned up a few times. The gene calls are TRBV20-1 and TRBJ2-1; the D gene is possibly TRBD2 (5 bases). The CDR3 has 14 residues. Germline lookup yields CDR1 DFQATT and CDR2 SNEGSKA (reference sequence). V lost 3 bases and J 9 bases, leaving 18 bases between the germline ends. The CDR3 is CSARDLRGVGEQFF. CDR3 nucleotides: TGCAGTGCTAGGGACCTCCGGGGAGTTGGTGAGCAGTTCTTC.

V is TRBV5-1 and J is TRBJ2-7; 9 positions match TRBD1. Trimming removed 2 bases from V and 5 bases from J; junction bases left unmatched: 14. The CDR3 contains 17 residues. Germline loops: CDR1 SGHRS, CDR2 YFSETQ. The CDR3 DNA follows: TGCGCCAGCAGCTTCCGGGGACAGGGACCGAAGCAGAACGAGCAGTACTTC. The encoded protein is CASSFRGQGPKQNEQYF.

V and J are TRBV3-1 and TRBJ1-2; no definite D call. CDR1 is LGHDT, CDR2 YNNKEL, per germline (reference sequence). The CDR3 length is 14 residues. V lost 2 bases to trimming and J lost 2 bases, with 9 bases between them. CDR3 in amino acids: CASSQPGANYGYTF. The DNA for the CDR3 is TGTGCCAGCAGCCAACCGGGAGCGAACTATGGCTACACCTTC.